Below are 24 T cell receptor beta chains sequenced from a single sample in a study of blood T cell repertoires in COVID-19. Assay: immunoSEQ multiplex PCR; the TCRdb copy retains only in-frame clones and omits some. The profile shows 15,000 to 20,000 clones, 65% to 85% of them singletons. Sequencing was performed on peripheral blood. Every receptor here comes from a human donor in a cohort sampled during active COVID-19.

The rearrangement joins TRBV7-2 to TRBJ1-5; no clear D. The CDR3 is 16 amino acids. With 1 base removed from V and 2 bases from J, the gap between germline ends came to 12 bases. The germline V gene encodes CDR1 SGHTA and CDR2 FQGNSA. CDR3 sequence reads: CASSLVGGRGNQPQHF. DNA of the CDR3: TGTGCCAGCAGCTTAGTGGGAGGGCGAGGCAATCAGCCCCAGCATTTT. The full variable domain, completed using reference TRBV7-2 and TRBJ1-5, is GAGVSQSPSNKVTEKGKDVELRCDPISGHTALYWYRQSLGQGLEFLIYFQGNSAPDKSGLPSDRFSAERTGGSVSTLTIQRTQQEDSAVYLCASSLVGGRGNQPQHFGDGTRLSIL.

CDR3 in amino acids: CASSEVSGQAGSGYTF. In DNA form, the CDR3 reads TGTGCCAGCAGTGAAGTTAGTGGACAGGCCGGTAGTGGCTACACCTTC. V gene TRBV6-4 combines with J gene TRBJ1-2, with 7 bases aligning to TRBD1. Germline V lookup: CDR1 MRHNA, CDR2 SNTAGT. V lost 3 bases, J lost 7 bases, and 14 bases stayed unmatched. The CDR3 loop spans 16 amino acids.

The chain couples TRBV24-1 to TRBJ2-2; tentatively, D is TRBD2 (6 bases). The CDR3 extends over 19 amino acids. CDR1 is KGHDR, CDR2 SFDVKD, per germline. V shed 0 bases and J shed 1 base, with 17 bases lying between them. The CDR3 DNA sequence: TGTGCCACCAGTGATTTGGGACTACCGTCAACCTTGAACACCGGGGAGCTGTTTTTT. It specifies CATSDLGLPSTLNTGELFF.

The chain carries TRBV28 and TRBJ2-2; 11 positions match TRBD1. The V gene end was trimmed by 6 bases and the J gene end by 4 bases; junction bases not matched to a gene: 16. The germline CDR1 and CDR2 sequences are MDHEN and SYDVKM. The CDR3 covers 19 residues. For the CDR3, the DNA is TGTGCCAGCAGGAACCTCCCGGGACAGGGGGATTTTTTCACCGGGGAGCTGTTTTTT. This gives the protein CASRNLPGQGDFFTGELFF.

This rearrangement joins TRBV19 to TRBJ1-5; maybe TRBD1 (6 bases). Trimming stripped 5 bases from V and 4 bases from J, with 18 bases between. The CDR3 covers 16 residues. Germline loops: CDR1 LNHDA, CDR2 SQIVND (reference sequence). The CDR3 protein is CASSRRQDQLNQPQHF. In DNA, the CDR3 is TGTGCCAGTAGTCGTAGACAGGACCAACTTAATCAGCCCCAGCATTTT.

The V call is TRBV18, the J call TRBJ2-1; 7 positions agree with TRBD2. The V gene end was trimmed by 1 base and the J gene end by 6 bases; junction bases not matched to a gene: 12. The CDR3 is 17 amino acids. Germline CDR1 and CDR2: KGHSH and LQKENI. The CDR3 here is CASSPRSRGSGRNEQFF. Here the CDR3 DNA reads TGTGCCAGCTCACCACGGTCTCGCGGGAGCGGACGCAATGAGCAGTTCTTC.

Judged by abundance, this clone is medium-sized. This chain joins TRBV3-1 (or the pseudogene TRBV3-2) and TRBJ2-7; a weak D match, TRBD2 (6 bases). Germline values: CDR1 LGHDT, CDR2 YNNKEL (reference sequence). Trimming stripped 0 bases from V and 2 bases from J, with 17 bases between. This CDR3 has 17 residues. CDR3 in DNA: TGTGCCAGCAGCCAAGATCCCTGGGTAGCGGAAACCTACGAGCAGTACTTC. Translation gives CASSQDPWVAETYEQYF.

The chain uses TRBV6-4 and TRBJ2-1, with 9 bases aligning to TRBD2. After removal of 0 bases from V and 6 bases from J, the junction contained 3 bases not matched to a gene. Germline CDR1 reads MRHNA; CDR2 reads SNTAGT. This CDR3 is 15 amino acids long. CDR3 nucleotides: TGTGCCAGCAGTGACTCCCTAGCGGGAAGCAATGAGCAGTTCTTC. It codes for CASSDSLAGSNEQFF.

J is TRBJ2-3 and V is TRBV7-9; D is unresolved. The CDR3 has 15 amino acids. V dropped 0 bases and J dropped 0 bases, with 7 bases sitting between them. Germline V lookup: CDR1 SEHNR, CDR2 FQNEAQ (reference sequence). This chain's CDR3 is CASSLATGSTDTQYF. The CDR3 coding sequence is TGTGCCAGCAGCTTAGCAACCGGGAGCACAGATACGCAGTATTTT.

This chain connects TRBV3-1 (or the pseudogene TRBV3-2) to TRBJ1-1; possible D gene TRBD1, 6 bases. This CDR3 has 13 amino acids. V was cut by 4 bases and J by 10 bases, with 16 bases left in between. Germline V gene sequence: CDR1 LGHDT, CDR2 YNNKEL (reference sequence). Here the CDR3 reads CASSLGGSPGAFF. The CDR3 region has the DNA TGTGCCAGCAGCCTTGGGGGCAGCCCTGGAGCTTTCTTT.

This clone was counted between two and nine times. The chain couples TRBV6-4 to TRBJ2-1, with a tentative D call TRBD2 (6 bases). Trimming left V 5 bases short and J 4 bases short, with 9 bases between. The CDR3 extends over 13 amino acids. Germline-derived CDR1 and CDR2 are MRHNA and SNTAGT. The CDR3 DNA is TGTGCCAGCAGTCGCGGACTATACAATGAGCAGTTCTTC. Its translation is CASSRGLYNEQFF.

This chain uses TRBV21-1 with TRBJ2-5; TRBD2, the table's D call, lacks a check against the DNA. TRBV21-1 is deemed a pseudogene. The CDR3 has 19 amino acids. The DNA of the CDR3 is TGTGCCAGCAGCAAAAGACAGGGACTAGCGGGAGGGTACCAAGAGACCCAGTACTTC. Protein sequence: CASSKRQGLAGGYQETQYF.

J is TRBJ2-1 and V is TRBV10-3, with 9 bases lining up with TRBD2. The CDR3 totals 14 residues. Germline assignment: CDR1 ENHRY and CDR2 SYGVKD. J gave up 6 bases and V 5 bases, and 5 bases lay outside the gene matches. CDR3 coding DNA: TGTGCCATCAGTTCTAGCGGGGCCCTCAATGAGCAGTTCTTC. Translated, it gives CAISSSGALNEQFF.

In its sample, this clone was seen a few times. The CDR3 nucleotides read TGTGCCAGCAGTTTAGGCGGGAGGGGGGGTGAGCAGTTCTTC. Translating gives CASSLGGRGGEQFF. The chain combines TRBV28 with TRBJ2-1; TRBD2 aligns across 9 bases. Germline V gene data show CDR1 as MDHEN and CDR2 as SYDVKM. The CDR3 is made up of 14 amino acids. With V trimmed by 2 bases and J by 9 bases, 5 bases remained unmatched.

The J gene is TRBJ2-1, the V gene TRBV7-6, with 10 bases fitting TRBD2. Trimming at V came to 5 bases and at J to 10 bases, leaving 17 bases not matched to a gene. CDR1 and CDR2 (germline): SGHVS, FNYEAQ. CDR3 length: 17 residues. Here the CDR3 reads CASSPGLAETSAREQFF. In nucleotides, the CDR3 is TGTGCCAGCAGCCCTGGACTAGCGGAAACTTCCGCGAGGGAGCAGTTCTTC.

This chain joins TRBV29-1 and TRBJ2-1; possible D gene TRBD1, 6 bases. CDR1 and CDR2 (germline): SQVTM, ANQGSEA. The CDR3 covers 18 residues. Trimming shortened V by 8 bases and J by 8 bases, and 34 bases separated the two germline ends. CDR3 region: CSTDTGIVQGLGVDEQFF. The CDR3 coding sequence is TGCAGCACAGACACAGGGATAGTACAAGGTCTAGGGGTGGATGAGCAGTTCTTC.

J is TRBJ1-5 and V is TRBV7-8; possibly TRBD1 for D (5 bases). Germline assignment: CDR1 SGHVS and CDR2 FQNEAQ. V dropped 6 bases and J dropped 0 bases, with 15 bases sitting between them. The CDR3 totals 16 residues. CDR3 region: CASSPLGGISNQPQHF. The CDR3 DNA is TGTGCCAGCAGTCCCCTGGGGGGGATTAGCAATCAGCCCCAGCATTTT.

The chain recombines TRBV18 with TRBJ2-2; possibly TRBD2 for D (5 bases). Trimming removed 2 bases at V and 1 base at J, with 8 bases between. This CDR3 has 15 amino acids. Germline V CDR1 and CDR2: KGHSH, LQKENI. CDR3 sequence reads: CASSPTRVNTGELFF. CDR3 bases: TGTGCCAGCTCACCAACGAGGGTGAACACCGGGGAGCTGTTTTTT. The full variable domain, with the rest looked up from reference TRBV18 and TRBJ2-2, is NAGVMQNPRHLVRRRGQEARLRCSPMKGHSHVYWYRQLPEEGLKFMVYLQKENIIDESGMPKERFSAEFPKEGPSILRIQQVVRGDSAAYFCASSPTRVNTGELFFGEGSRLTVL.

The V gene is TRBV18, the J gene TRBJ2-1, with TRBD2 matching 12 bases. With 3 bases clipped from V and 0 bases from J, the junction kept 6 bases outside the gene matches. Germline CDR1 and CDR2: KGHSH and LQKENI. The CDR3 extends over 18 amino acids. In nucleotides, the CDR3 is TGTGCCAGCTCACCCAAAGGACTAGCGGGGCCCTCCTACAATGAGCAGTTCTTC. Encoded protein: CASSPKGLAGPSYNEQFF.

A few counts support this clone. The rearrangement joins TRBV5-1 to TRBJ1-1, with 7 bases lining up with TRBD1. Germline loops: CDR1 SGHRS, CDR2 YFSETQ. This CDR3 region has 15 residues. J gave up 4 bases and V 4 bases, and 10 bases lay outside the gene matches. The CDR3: CASSGRQGTVTEAFF. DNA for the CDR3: TGCGCCAGCAGCGGAAGACAGGGAACTGTCACTGAAGCTTTCTTT. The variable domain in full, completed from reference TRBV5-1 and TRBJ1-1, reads KAGVTQTPRYLIKTRGQQVTLSCSPISGHRSVSWYQQTPGQGLQFLFEYFSETQRNKGNFPGRFSGRQFSNSRSEMNVSTLELGDSALYLCASSGRQGTVTEAFFGQGTRLTVV.

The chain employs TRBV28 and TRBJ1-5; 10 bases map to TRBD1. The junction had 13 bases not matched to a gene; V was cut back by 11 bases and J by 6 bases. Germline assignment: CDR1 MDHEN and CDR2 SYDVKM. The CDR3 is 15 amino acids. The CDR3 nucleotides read TGTGCCTCTCTGGGACAGGGGAATTTCGGTCAGCCCCAGCATTTT. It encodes CASLGQGNFGQPQHF.

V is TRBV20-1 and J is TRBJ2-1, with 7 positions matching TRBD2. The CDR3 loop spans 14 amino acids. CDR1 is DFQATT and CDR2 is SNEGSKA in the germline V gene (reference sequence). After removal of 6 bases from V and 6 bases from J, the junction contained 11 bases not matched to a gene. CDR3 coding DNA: TGCAGTGCAAGTTCCGGGCGGGAGTTCAATGAGCAGTTCTTC. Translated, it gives CSASSGREFNEQFF.

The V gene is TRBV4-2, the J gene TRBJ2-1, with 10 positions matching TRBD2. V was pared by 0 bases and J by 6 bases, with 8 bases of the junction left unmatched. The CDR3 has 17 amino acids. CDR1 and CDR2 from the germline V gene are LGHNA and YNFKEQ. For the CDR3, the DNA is TGTGCCAGCAGCCAAGATGGTGCTAGCGGGAGTTTCAATGAGCAGTTCTTC. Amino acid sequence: CASSQDGASGSFNEQFF.

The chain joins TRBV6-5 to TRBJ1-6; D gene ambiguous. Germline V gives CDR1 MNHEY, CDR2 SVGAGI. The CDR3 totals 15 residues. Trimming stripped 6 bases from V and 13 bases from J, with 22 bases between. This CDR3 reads CASSSRRAGSSPLHF. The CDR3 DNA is TGTGCCAGCAGCTCGCGCCGGGCCGGGAGTTCGCCCCTCCACTTT.